A selection of T cell receptor beta chains follows, all from one sample in a study of cytomegalovirus exposure and HLA in healthy donors. Generated by immunoSEQ multiplex PCR, the TCRdb table keeps only in-frame clones and is missing some. Of 160,000 or so clones in the sample, approximately 79% were seen once. The sequenced sample consisted of PBMCs. These receptors were collected from a man aged 35 to 55 in good health and CMV-seronegative. Both conserved end residues are part of each CDR3. Fields, in order: clone size, J gene, D gene, V gene, CDR3 length, CDR3 protein, CDR3 DNA. A D gene is named only where the DNA matches it firmly. Size is omitted from some rows. Given values are once, few, many or a class for expanded clones.

- | TRBJ1-2 | - | TRBV28 | 13 | CASSWSSSGGYTF | TGTGCCAGCAGTTGGTCATCCTCCGGGGGCTACACCTTC
- | TRBJ1-2 | - | TRBV5-1 | 12 | CASRWDTYGYTF | TGCGCCAGCAGATGGGACACATATGGCTACACCTTC
- | TRBJ1-6 | - | TRBV5-6 | 13 | CASSFGGNSPLHF | TGTGCCAGCAGCTTCGGGGGGAATTCACCCCTCCACTTT
- | TRBJ2-7 | - | TRBV15 | 12 | CATSSGYYEQYF | TGTGCCACCAGCAGTGGATACTACGAGCAGTACTTC
- | TRBJ2-7 | - | TRBV10-3 | 13 | CAISEGGSYEQYF | TGTGCCATCAGTGAGGGGGGGTCTTACGAGCAGTACTTC
- | TRBJ2-7 | - | TRBV5-1 | 15 | CASSLYGGSSYEQYF | TGCGCCAGCAGCTTGTACGGGGGAAGCTCCTACGAGCAGTACTTC
- | TRBJ1-4 | TRBD1 | TRBV30 | 16 | CAWSTGTAATNEKLFF | TGTGCCTGGAGTACGGGGACAGCAGCAACTAATGAAAAACTGTTTTTT
- | TRBJ1-1 | - | TRBV5-4 | 13 | CASLRVGVPEAFF | TGTGCCAGCCTCAGGGTTGGGGTCCCTGAAGCTTTCTTT
- | TRBJ2-5 | - | TRBV29-1 | 11 | CSVAGAETQYF | TGCAGCGTTGCAGGGGCGGAGACCCAGTACTTC
- | TRBJ2-5 | - | TRBV13 | 13 | CASSLRGQETQYF | TGTGCCAGCAGCCTCCGAGGACAAGAGACCCAGTACTTC
once | TRBJ2-7 | TRBD1 | TRBV6-1 | 15 | CASSEADRPSYEQYF | TGTGCCAGCAGTGAAGCGGACAGGCCCTCCTACGAGCAGTACTTC
- | TRBJ2-3 | TRBD1 | TRBV7-7 | 16 | CASSLGHRGTGDTQYF | TGTGCTAGCAGCTTGGGCCACAGGGGAACGGGAGATACGCAGTATTTT
- | TRBJ2-7 | TRBD1 | TRBV25-1 | 18 | CASSEYIPTGTWIHEQYF | TGTGCCAGCAGTGAATATATTCCGACAGGGACGTGGATCCACGAGCAGTACTTC
- | TRBJ2-7 | TRBD1 | TRBV5-1 | 15 | CASSLADPRGYEQYF | TGCGCCAGCAGCCTGGCGGATCCCAGGGGGTACGAGCAGTACTTC
- | TRBJ2-7 | - | TRBV5-1 | 13 | CASSLQGTNEQYF | TGCGCCAGCAGCCTCCAGGGGACGAACGAGCAGTACTTC
- | TRBJ1-1 | - | TRBV4-3 | 15 | CASGEDDRPNTEAFF | TGCGCCAGCGGAGAAGACGACAGACCCAACACTGAAGCTTTCTTT
- | TRBJ2-7 | - | TRBV6-5 | 13 | CASSQGNQYEQYF | TGTGCCAGCAGTCAGGGTAACCAATACGAGCAGTACTTC
- | TRBJ2-3 | TRBD2 | TRBV9 | 16 | CASSVPTAGGPDTQYF | TGTGCCAGCAGCGTCCCCACGGCGGGGGGGCCAGATACGCAGTATTTT
few | TRBJ1-1 | - | TRBV2 | 14 | CASNAEGPSTEAFF | TGTGCCAGCAACGCGGAGGGACCTAGTACTGAAGCTTTCTTT
- | TRBJ1-4 | - | TRBV6-1 | 13 | CASTPPGWEKLFF | TGTGCCAGCACCCCCCCGGGGTGGGAAAAACTGTTTTTT
few | TRBJ2-7 | TRBD1 | TRBV6-5 | 14 | CASSQDRGLYEQYF | TGTGCCAGCAGCCAAGACAGGGGGCTTTACGAGCAGTACTTC
- | TRBJ1-1 | - | TRBV4-2 | 14 | CASSQVNTAAEAFF | TGTGCCAGCAGCCAAGTAAATACAGCGGCTGAAGCTTTCTTT
once | TRBJ2-7 | TRBD2 | TRBV7-8 | 14 | CASSLRTSGYEQYF | TGTGCCAGCAGCTTAAGGACTAGCGGCTACGAGCAGTACTTC
- | TRBJ2-3 | TRBD1 | TRBV7-3 | 14 | CASSATGFTDTQYF | TGTGCCAGCAGCGCGACAGGGTTCACAGATACGCAGTATTTT
- | TRBJ2-7 | - | TRBV4-1 | 14 | CASSQVTGPYEQYF | TGCGCCAGCAGCCAAGTGACTGGCCCCTACGAGCAGTACTTC
- | TRBJ1-1 | TRBD1 | TRBV5-6 | 14 | CASSFVGQGGEAFF | TGTGCCAGCAGCTTTGTGGGACAGGGCGGAGAAGCTTTCTTT
- | TRBJ2-1 | - | TRBV5-4 | 15 | CASSLIASLNNEQFF | TGTGCCAGCAGCTTAATTGCTAGCCTGAACAATGAGCAGTTCTTC
once | TRBJ2-3 | TRBD2 | TRBV10-1 | 15 | CASSESLRGRDTQYF | TGCGCCAGCAGTGAGTCGCTGCGGGGGAGGGATACGCAGTATTTT
- | TRBJ2-2 | TRBD1 | TRBV6-5 | 14 | CASSWDRVSGELFF | TGTGCCAGCAGCTGGGACAGGGTATCTGGGGAGCTGTTTTTT
- | TRBJ1-1 | - | TRBV6-5 | 14 | CASRSIRGYDEAFF | TGTGCCAGCAGATCAATTAGGGGGTACGATGAAGCTTTCTTT
- | TRBJ2-7 | TRBD1 | TRBV11-2 | 14 | CASSRGAGGYEQYF | TGTGCCAGCAGCCGTGGGGCAGGGGGTTACGAGCAGTACTTC
- | TRBJ1-4 | - | TRBV14 | 12 | CASSRGSEKLFF | TGTGCCAGCAGCCGGGGCAGTGAAAAACTGTTTTTT
- | TRBJ1-2 | - | TRBV7-9 | 12 | CASSLDFYGYTF | TGTGCCAGCAGCTTGGACTTCTATGGCTACACCTTC
- | TRBJ1-5 | TRBD1 | TRBV2 | 13 | CASSLDRDQPQHF | TGTGCCAGCAGTTTAGACAGGGACCAGCCCCAGCATTTT
- | TRBJ2-1 | - | TRBV5-1 | 15 | CASSQFENSYNEQFF | TGCGCCAGCAGCCAATTTGAGAACTCCTACAATGAGCAGTTCTTC
- | TRBJ1-5 | - | TRBV12-5 | 16 | CASGLVVTGNNQPQHF | TGTGCTAGTGGTTTGGTAGTCACGGGGAACAATCAGCCCCAGCATTTT
- | TRBJ2-7 | TRBD1 | TRBV5-1 | 16 | CASSLDWDRRSYEQYF | TGCGCCAGCAGCTTGGACTGGGACAGAAGATCCTACGAGCAGTACTTC
few | TRBJ2-7 | - | TRBV20-1 | 11 | CSAREYYEQYF | TGCAGTGCTAGAGAGTACTACGAGCAGTACTTC
- | TRBJ2-1 | TRBD2 | TRBV5-6 | 17 | CASGRGAFPRTYNEQFF | TGTGCTTCGGGGCGGGGGGCTTTCCCGAGGACCTACAATGAGCAGTTCTTC
- | TRBJ2-7 | - | TRBV25-1 | 14 | CASSESMVTGEQYF | TGTGCCAGCAGTGAATCTATGGTGACAGGCGAGCAGTACTTC
- | TRBJ2-5 | TRBD2 | TRBV5-5 | 17 | CASSPGRGILIQETQYF | TGTGCCAGCAGCCCAGGGAGGGGCATTTTGATTCAAGAGACCCAGTACTTC
- | TRBJ2-5 | - | TRBV5-6 | 13 | CASSLAGLETQYF | TGTGCCAGCAGCTTGGCGGGGTTAGAGACCCAGTACTTC
once | TRBJ2-7 | TRBD1 | TRBV5-5 | 14 | CASTRTGVAYEQYF | TGTGCCAGCACCCGGACAGGGGTCGCCTACGAGCAGTACTTC
- | TRBJ2-1 | TRBD1 | TRBV6-4 | 15 | CASSDEGTGGDEQFF | TGTGCCAGCAGTGACGAGGGGACAGGGGGCGATGAGCAGTTCTTC
once | TRBJ2-2 | - | TRBV4-2 | 15 | CASSQEGTPTGELFF | TGTGCCAGCAGCCAAGAAGGGACTCCTACCGGGGAGCTGTTTTTT
- | TRBJ1-4 | TRBD1 | TRBV7-8 | 14 | CASSLDRSYEKLFF | TGTGCCAGCAGCTTGGACAGGAGCTATGAAAAACTGTTTTTT